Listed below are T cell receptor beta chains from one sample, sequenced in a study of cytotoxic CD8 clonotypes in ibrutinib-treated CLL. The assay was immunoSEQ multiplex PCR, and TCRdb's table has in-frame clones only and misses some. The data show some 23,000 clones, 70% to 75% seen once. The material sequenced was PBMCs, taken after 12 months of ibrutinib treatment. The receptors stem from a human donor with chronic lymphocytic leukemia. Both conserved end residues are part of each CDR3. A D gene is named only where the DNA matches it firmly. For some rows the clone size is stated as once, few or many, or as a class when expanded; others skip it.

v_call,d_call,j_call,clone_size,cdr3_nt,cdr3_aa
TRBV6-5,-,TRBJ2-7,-,TGTGCCAGCAGTCCCCCCGGGGTCAGGGGCGAGCAGTACTTC,CASSPPGVRGEQYF
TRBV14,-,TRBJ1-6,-,TGTGCCAGCAGTCCCGGGACCTCCAATTCACCCCTCCACTTT,CASSPGTSNSPLHF
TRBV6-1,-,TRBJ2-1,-,TGTGCCAGCAGGGACCGGGAGAAAAACTACAATGAGCAGTTCTTC,CASRDREKNYNEQFF
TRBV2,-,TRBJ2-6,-,TGTGCCAGCAGTGGGGGCTCCCGCTCTGGGGCCAACGTCCTGACTTTC,CASSGGSRSGANVLTF
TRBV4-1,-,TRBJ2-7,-,TGCGCCAGCAGCCCGAACCTTTTCCCAAACGAGCAGTACTTC,CASSPNLFPNEQYF
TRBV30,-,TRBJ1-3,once,TGTGCCTGGGAAACGGTGGGAAACACCATATATTTT,CAWETVGNTIYF
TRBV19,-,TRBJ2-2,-,TGTGCCAGTAGTATTCAGGGTTTGGGCACCGGGGAGCTGTTTTTT,CASSIQGLGTGELFF
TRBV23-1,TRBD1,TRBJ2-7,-,TGCGCCAGCAGTCAATCGGGACAGGTGTCCTACGAGCAGTACTTC,CASSQSGQVSYEQYF
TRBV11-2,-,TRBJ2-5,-,TGTGCCAGCAGCTTCCAGGTTAAGGGAGAGACCCAGTACTTC,CASSFQVKGETQYF
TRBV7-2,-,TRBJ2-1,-,TGTGCCAGCAGCTTAGCGGGGGGCAAAAATGAGCAGTTCTTC,CASSLAGGKNEQFF